This T cell receptor beta chain was sequenced for a study of cytomegalovirus exposure and HLA in healthy donors (dated by TCRdb to about 2017). Broadly, across the study: In an earlier analysis of 450 to 750 of the donors, approximately 300 Gb of sequence data and 100 million or so unique TCR beta sequences from about 190 million T cells were reported. All discovery cohort repertoires had been generated using a single sequencing platform. The number of donors typed differed by locus, with roughly 620-630 for A, B, C, DRB1 and DQB1, 522 for DQA1, nearly 610 for DPA1, and some 470 for DPB1. An earlier analysis of some 500 of the donors applied high-throughput TCR beta sequencing to assess whether each TCR beta V gene segment acted as functional or pseudogenic. Because of strong linkage in the cohort, roughly five DR-DQ haplotypes were treated as single units for association and clustering. High-throughput TCR immunosequencing, statistical association of individual TCRs with disease status, and machine learning were combined to predict cytomegalovirus infection status. On average, around 200,000 unique TCR beta nucleotide sequences were sequenced per donor among a few hundred genotyped donors of the cohort, with roughly 18% of those sequences being non-productive. The aim of the study was to test whether cataloging public T cell receptors could identify signatures of past pathogen exposure. The later analysis used no new phenotypic data to find candidate immune exposures, relying instead on TCR beta sequences and their occurrence across donors. Of the approximately 400 genotyped donors, around 81% fell in the genetic ancestry cluster associated with self-reported Caucasian donors. The T cell repertoires of several hundred subjects were profiled by immunosequencing and related to cytomegalovirus serostatus. Donor age, sex, ethnicity and CMV serostatus were compiled together with the repertoire data. An early release covering just under 650 HLA-typed donors comprised about 300 gigabases of sequencing data and 85 million to 100 million unique TCR sequences. In a later genetic analysis, genome-wide SNP genotypes for about three fifths of the 666 donors were used, and that subset was treated as a discovery cohort. A later analysis re-examined previously published TCR beta repertoires from just over 650 donors and added high-resolution HLA genotyping to investigate patterns of TCR occurrence. Besides the first cohort of some 670 subjects, a separate validation cohort made up of roughly 120 different subjects was used. Both class I and class II loci were covered by HLA typing, at four-digit resolution. Summary of the overall study and its limitations: For the cohort, immune exposure information was limited to CMV serostatus. Across donors, most TCR sequences were observed very rarely, whereas some public TCRs were present in many individuals. In vitro tests confirmed that a few of the cytomegalovirus-associated TCR beta chains recognize cytomegalovirus antigens. A cluster of highly shared sequence variants was judged likely to represent a technical artifact of the sequencing pipeline. In an earlier analysis of some 500 of the donors, most TCR beta V segments appeared in productive rearrangements about 90% or about 30% of the time, broadly matching IMGT annotations. In a later analysis, the rate of TCR association differed among HLA loci, with DRB1 alleles having the most associated TCRs and HLA-C alleles having the fewest. At a false discovery rate of 0.05, a later analysis linked around 15,000 TCR beta sequences to specific HLA alleles. In the study, around 150 TCR beta chains were listed as associated with cytomegalovirus. Some IMGT-functional V segments, including TRBV6-2 and TRBV6-3, could not be distinguished by the 87-base-pair reads and were therefore excluded. In a later analysis, several top co-occurrence clusters were reported to appear linked to parvovirus B19, influenza, CMV and Epstein-Barr virus. When HLA alleles, especially DR and DQ, strongly co-occurred, attributing TCR associations to individual alleles was difficult. In a later analysis, HLA-associated TCR beta chains showed more clonal expansion and lower generation probabilities than non-associated chains that were equally common. Roughly uniform sequencing depth across donors was assumed in presence/absence analyses, although this assumption may not hold. The authors suggested that the approach could potentially be extended to other disease states and immunological phenotypes. Roughly 17 rarely observed V segments, including chromosome 9 orphons, were excluded from the earlier analysis of approximately 500 of the donors because counts were too low. In a later genetic analysis, a missense DCLRE1C variant was associated with V-gene and J-gene trimming of TCR beta chains, and the association was replicated in an independent cohort. In a later genetic analysis, fewer N-insertions in productive TCRs were reported among donors in an Asian-associated ancestry cluster than the roughly 700-donor mean. This cohort had only TCR beta chains sequenced, and the lack of alpha or paired-chain data limited which features could be detected. Because HLA typing was unavailable for some donors at each locus, only the typed subset was used in association tests. According to a later analysis, most CMV-associated TCR beta chains appeared to be HLA-restricted, and the HLA associations seemed to be driven largely by CMV exposure. Cytomegalovirus status was reported to be diagnosed by the classifier with high specificity and sensitivity in both the original and validation cohorts. Linkage disequilibrium might explain the correlated functional status among segregating V segments, but an unknown experimental factor could not be ruled out. A further reported finding was that TCR beta sequences accurately predicted the HLA-A and HLA-B alleles for most subjects in the first cohort.

The germline V end is reduced by 1 base and the J end by 7 bases; junction bases left unmatched: 5. From the cysteine through the phenylalanine, the CDR3 covers 14 amino acids. The CDR3 DNA has 42 bases and is translated from base 1. CDR1 and CDR2 are drawn from the germline V gene (reference sequence): PRHDT, FYEKMQ. Libraries were prepared through the immunoSEQ multiplex PCR assay. A mixture of 60 forward primers for TCR Vbeta segments and 13 reverse primers for TCR Jbeta segments was used in the multiplex PCR. The CDR3 region of rearranged TCR beta genes was amplified from genomic DNA with a multiplex PCR assay. The Illumina HiSeq System was used to sequence the amplified TCR beta libraries as 87-base-pair reads. Regarding the original processing steps: Across the 500 to 750 repertoires, a later analysis counted tens of millions of unique TCR beta chains, some 11 million of which were shared by at least two donors. Raw reads were error-corrected and collapsed into unique sequences by a nearest-neighbor algorithm in which closely related sequences were merged to remove PCR and sequencing errors. CDR3 sequences were aligned to IMGT reference sequences to assign V, D and J gene segments. Each retained sequence needed at least a six-nucleotide match to both a V gene segment and a J gene segment. A rearrangement was called productive if the CDR3 had no stop codons and remained in frame with V and J, and every other rearrangement was called non-productive. Following IMGT convention, CDR3 was defined as the stretch from the second conserved V-encoded cysteine up to the conserved J-encoded phenylalanine. In an earlier analysis of 587 of the donors, sequences lacking an unambiguous match to a single V gene segment were excluded. In an earlier analysis of several hundred of the donors, V segments were called functional above 56.7% productive rearrangements and were called segregating when the between-donor standard deviation exceeded 5%. A statistical classification framework was built for diagnosing cytomegalovirus status from the catalog of TCR beta chain sequences. V and J gene assignment, in a later analysis, came from comparing TCR nucleotide sequences with IMGT/GENE-DB human TR gene sequences. The TCRdist pipeline was used in a later analysis to assign CDR3 sequences and most-parsimonious VDJ recombination scenarios. In a later analysis, every TCR beta chain was defined by the combination of its CDR3 amino acid sequence and its V-gene family, and reads without a unique V-gene family were dropped. A later analysis removed nearly 600 highly shared, low-generation-probability nucleotide sequences to deal with suspected cross-contamination and a sequencing artifact. In a later analysis, a clonal expansion index was calculated for each public chain from normalized within-repertoire ranks of inferred template counts. In a later analysis, generation probabilities were computed using a VDJ recombination model fitted to out-of-frame rearrangements, and the results were checked against IGoR. Hypergeometric tests were used in a later analysis to score TCR-TCR, TCR-HLA and TCR-CMV co-occurrence, with a repertoire-size bias correction applied to the TCR pairs. False discovery rates were estimated in a later analysis by permuting HLA or CMV assignments 20 times. In a later analysis, co-occurring TCRs were grouped using DBSCAN, and TCRdist sequence similarity was added for clustering within HLA-allele-positive subsets. Co-occurrence clustering excluded repertoires with fewer than 30,000 or more than 120,000 public chains, plus five with anomalous nucleotide sharing. TCRdb's version of the immuneACCESS table is confined to in-frame rearrangements and falls short of the full clone set. An unresolved V gene accounts for under half of the shortfall where checked; the remainder is of unknown origin. V and J calls plus clone size are reproduced from that table; the DNA served to infer D and trimming. The sample table records over 110,000 clones; more than 75% of these occur just once. In total, the top ten clones hold roughly 6% of the sample.

Concerning this clone itself: This clone's antigen is unknown. There are no base qualities to consult, and no much larger clone falls within one base.

The cohort was made up of 500 to 800 healthy bone marrow donors. At the time of sampling, every cohort member was nominally healthy, though immune exposures that went unrecorded were likely present. The donor was CMV seropositive and belonged to the group of 250 to 350 seropositive cohort members. Each donor provided a peripheral blood sample, and peripheral blood mononuclear cells were used for TCR beta sequencing. Genomic DNA extraction from the blood cell samples was performed with the Qiagen DNeasy Blood Extraction Kit. The sample taken for sequencing was PBMCs. The source of this sequence is a middle-aged woman in good health and CMV-seropositive. This chain is built from TRBV13 and TRBJ1-2; 8 junctional bases match TRBD1. The CDR3 is CASSLVQGAGGYTF. The bases read TGTGCCAGCAGCTTAGTCCAGGGGGCTGGTGGCTACACCTTC.